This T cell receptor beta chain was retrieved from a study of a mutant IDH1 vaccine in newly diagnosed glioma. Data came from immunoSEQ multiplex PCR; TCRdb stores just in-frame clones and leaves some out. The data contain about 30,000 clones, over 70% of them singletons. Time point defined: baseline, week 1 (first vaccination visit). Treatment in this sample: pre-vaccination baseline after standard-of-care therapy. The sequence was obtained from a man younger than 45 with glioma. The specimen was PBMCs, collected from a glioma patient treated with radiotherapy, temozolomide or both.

This CDR3 is CASSSTPGGNQPQHF. As DNA, the CDR3 is TGCGCCAGCAGCTCCACCCCGGGCGGCAATCAGCCCCAGCATTTT. The rearrangement uses TRBV5-1 and TRBJ1-5; unclear D gene. The CDR3 totals 15 residues. The V gene lost 3 bases and the J gene lost 2 bases, with 12 bases spanning the gap. Germline loops: CDR1 SGHRS, CDR2 YFSETQ.